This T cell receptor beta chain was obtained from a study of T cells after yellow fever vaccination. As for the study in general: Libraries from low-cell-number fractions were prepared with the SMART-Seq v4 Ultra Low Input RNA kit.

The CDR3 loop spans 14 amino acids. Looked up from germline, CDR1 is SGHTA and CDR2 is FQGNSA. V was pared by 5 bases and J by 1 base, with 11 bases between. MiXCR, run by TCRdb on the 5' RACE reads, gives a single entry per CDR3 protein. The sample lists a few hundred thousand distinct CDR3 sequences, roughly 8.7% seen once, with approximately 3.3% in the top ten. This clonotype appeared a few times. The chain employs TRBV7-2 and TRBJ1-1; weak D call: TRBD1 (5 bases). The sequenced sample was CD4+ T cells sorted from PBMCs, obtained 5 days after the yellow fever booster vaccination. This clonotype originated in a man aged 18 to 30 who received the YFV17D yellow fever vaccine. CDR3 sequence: CASSPGRENTEAFF. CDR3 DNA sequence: TGTGCCAGCAGCCCAGGGCGGGAGAACACTGAAGCTTTCTTT.